Presented here are 9 T cell receptor beta chains from one specimen sequenced in a study of radiotherapy plus CTLA-4 blockade in lung cancer (dated by TCRdb to the late 2010s). Receptor amplification or capture employed the immunoSEQ multiplex PCR assay. This is the immuneACCESS table as TCRdb keeps it, with only in-frame sequences that have V and J called. A part of the clones is gone; compared with another copy, unresolved V genes explain less than half, and the rest is unexplained. The table for this sample lists tens of thousands of clones; approximately 80% of them were counted only once. 2% to 2.5% of the sample is taken by the ten largest. The material sequenced was peripheral blood, taken from a patient treated with radiotherapy plus ipilimumab. These receptors all stem from a human donor with non-small cell lung cancer whose response to radiotherapy plus ipilimumab could not be evaluated.

This clone was counted between two and nine times. V and J are TRBV19 and TRBJ1-4, with TRBD1 matching 12 bases. The V gene's germline CDR1 is LNHDA and CDR2 SQIVND (reference sequence). This CDR3 has 17 amino acids. V dropped 4 bases and J dropped 8; count of bases not matched to a gene: 11. The CDR3: CASSSTGTGGLREKLFF. The CDR3 DNA follows: TGTGCCAGTAGTAGCACCGGGACAGGGGGCTTAAGAGAAAAACTGTTTTTT.

The chain joins TRBV5-1 to TRBJ1-2, with 10 positions matching TRBD1. The CDR3 totals 13 residues. Per germline, CDR1 SGHRS and CDR2 YFSETQ. With V trimmed by 5 bases and J by 8 bases, 6 bases remained unmatched. In DNA form, the CDR3 reads TGCGCCAGCAGTCGGGACAGGGGAGACGGCTACACCTTC. Its translation: CASSRDRGDGYTF.

The gene calls are TRBV5-1 and TRBJ2-2, with 7 bases lining up with TRBD1. The germline gives CDR1 SGHRS, CDR2 YFSETQ. Losses at the gene ends were 3 bases for V and 6 bases for J; bases not matched to a gene: 8. This CDR3 contains 15 residues. CDR3 protein: CASSSGTEVPGELFF. CDR3 in DNA: TGCGCCAGCAGCTCCGGGACAGAGGTTCCCGGGGAGCTGTTTTTT. Full variable domain (remainder filled in from reference TRBV5-1 and TRBJ2-2): KAGVTQTPRYLIKTRGQQVTLSCSPISGHRSVSWYQQTPGQGLQFLFEYFSETQRNKGNFPGRFSGRQFSNSRSEMNVSTLELGDSALYLCASSSGTEVPGELFFGEGSRLTVL.

V and J are TRBV19 and TRBJ2-3, with D perhaps matching TRBD1 (5 bases). CDR3 size: 13 residues. Trimming cost V 6 bases and J 6 bases, with 13 bases left between them. Germline CDR1 and CDR2: LNHDA and SQIVND (reference sequence). CDR3 bases: TGTGCCAGTAGCGAAAGGGGTTTGGATACGCAGTATTTT. It specifies CASSERGLDTQYF.

The chain recombines TRBV7-9 with TRBJ2-1; 9 bases map to TRBD1. V trimming: 7 bases; J trimming: 14 bases; junction bases outside the gene matches: 18. From germline, CDR1 is SEHNR and CDR2 FQNEAQ (reference sequence). The CDR3 has 15 residues. The CDR3 nucleotides read TGTGCCAGCACCCTAGCAGGGACAGGGATTGAATGGAAGTTCTTC. It encodes CASTLAGTGIEWKFF.

The genes are TRBV4-3 and TRBJ1-5; TRBD1 is a possible D gene (5 bases). This CDR3 comprises 14 residues. CDR1 and CDR2 from the germline V gene are LGHNA and YSLEER. V gave up 8 bases and J gave up 7 bases, with 18 bases separating them. CDR3: CASSAGRGEQPQHF. In DNA, the CDR3 is TGCGCCAGCTCCGCGGGACGAGGGGAACAGCCCCAGCATTTT.

The V and J genes are TRBV29-1 and TRBJ2-3, with TRBD1 as a possible D gene (5 bases). Trimming left V 1 base short and J 3 bases short, with 8 bases between. Germline V gene sequence: CDR1 SQVTM, CDR2 ANQGSEA. The CDR3 has 13 amino acids. This chain's CDR3 is CSVEAPGTDTQYF. CDR3 coding DNA: TGCAGCGTTGAAGCCCCAGGGACAGATACGCAGTATTTT.

The CDR3 region is CASSLGITGNTEAFF. CDR3 nucleotide sequence: TGTGCCAGCAGTCTTGGCATTACAGGGAACACTGAAGCTTTCTTT. The V gene is TRBV6-1, the J gene TRBJ1-1, with D perhaps matching TRBD1 (5 bases). The CDR3 loop spans 15 amino acids. The ends were cut back, 5 bases at V and 1 base at J, with 14 bases in the middle. Germline V CDR1 and CDR2: MNHNS, SASEGT.

The chain is built from TRBV4-1 and TRBJ1-5; 10 bases align to TRBD1. The length of the CDR3 is 15 residues. Germline trimming cut 4 bases from V and 6 bases from J; bases unmatched to any gene: 6. Germline values: CDR1 MGHRA, CDR2 YSYEKL. The CDR3 spells CASSLGTGVVQPQHF. CDR3 coding DNA: TGCGCCAGCAGCCTAGGGACAGGGGTTGTTCAGCCCCAGCATTTT.